These 21 T cell receptor beta chains originate from one sample sequenced in a study of CD8 T cells in Susac syndrome. Reverse transcription of 0.5 to 1 ug RNA was performed with random hexamers. TCRdb reanalysed the immunoSEQ multiplex PCR reads using MiXCR and keeps one entry per CDR3 protein. The repertoire includes 100,000 to 150,000 distinct CDR3 sequences, approximately 96% of them detected once, and less than 0.25% sits in the top ten. The sequenced sample was CD8+ T cells from PBMCs. The origin of the receptors is a human donor with Susac syndrome.

The chain uses TRBV7-2 and TRBJ2-5, with D possibly TRBD2 on 5 matching bases. Per the germline V gene, CDR1 is SGHTA and CDR2 is FQGNSA. The length of the CDR3 is 16 residues. Trimming cost V 4 bases and J 2 bases, with 17 bases left between them. The CDR3 region has the DNA TGTGCCAGCAGCTCGCAGTTCGGACTGCCGCAAGAGACCCAGTACTTC. Translation gives CASSSQFGLPQETQYF.

This clonotype showed up just once. The chain carries TRBV20-1 and TRBJ2-1; possibly TRBD1 or TRBD2 for D (6 bases each). V lost 0 bases and J lost 7, with 19 bases in between. This CDR3 region has 16 residues. Germline assignment: CDR1 DFQATT and CDR2 SNEGSKA (reference sequence). The CDR3 here is CSARDWERGPANEQFF. The DNA for the CDR3 is TGCAGTGCTAGAGATTGGGAACGGGGGCCCGCTAATGAGCAGTTCTTC.

The rearrangement joins TRBV2 to TRBJ2-5, with 8 bases lining up with TRBD2. After removal of 4 bases from V and 2 bases from J, the junction contained 9 bases not matched to a gene. Germline V gene data show CDR1 as SNHLY and CDR2 as FYNNEI. The length of the CDR3 is 16 residues. The CDR3 loop reads CASSGGSGDIQETQYF. DNA for the CDR3: TGTGCCAGCAGTGGCGGTAGCGGGGACATTCAAGAGACCCAGTACTTC.

CDR3 protein: CASSLSPLWTDTQYF. CDR3 in DNA: TGTGCCAGCAGCTTGAGCCCGCTATGGACAGATACGCAGTATTTT. The genes are TRBV5-4 and TRBJ2-3; D is undetermined. This CDR3 contains 15 residues. The V end lost 1 base, the J end lost 3 bases, and 12 bases lay between the germline ends. CDR1 is SGHNT and CDR2 is YYREEE in the germline V gene (reference sequence). Filled out from reference TRBV5-4 and TRBJ2-3, the complete variable domain reads ETGVTQSPTHLIKTRGQQVTLRCSSQSGHNTVSWYQQALGQGPQFIFQYYREEENGRGNFPPRFSGLQFPNYSSELNVNALELDDSALYLCASSLSPLWTDTQYFGPGTRLTVL.

This chain connects TRBV2 to TRBJ2-3; 9 bases fit TRBD1. This CDR3 is 14 amino acids long. Trimming removed 6 bases from V and 2 bases from J; junction bases left unmatched: 3. The V gene's germline CDR1 is SNHLY and CDR2 FYNNEI. CDR3 DNA: TGTGCCAGCAGGGGACAGGGCAACACAGATACGCAGTATTTT. Residues: CASRGQGNTDTQYF.

The chain couples TRBV9 to TRBJ2-7; possibly TRBD2 for D (6 bases). Germline values: CDR1 SGDLS, CDR2 YYNGEE. The CDR3 covers 15 residues. V was shortened by 3 bases and J by 3 bases, with 16 bases between the two germline ends. Here the CDR3 reads CASSGREGTHYEQYF. In DNA, the CDR3 is TGTGCCAGCAGCGGGCGAGAGGGGACTCACTACGAGCAGTACTTC.

The chain recombines TRBV5-1 with TRBJ1-1; 9 bases fit TRBD1. The junction had 10 bases not matched to a gene; V was cut back by 5 bases and J by 5 bases. Germline values: CDR1 SGHRS, CDR2 YFSETQ. This CDR3 has 15 residues. CDR3 nucleotides: TGCGCCAGCAGGAACCACCGGGACAGGGTTACTGAAGCTTTCTTT. Protein: CASRNHRDRVTEAFF. The entire variable domain, with the rest obtained from reference TRBV5-1 and TRBJ1-1, is as follows: KAGVTQTPRYLIKTRGQQVTLSCSPISGHRSVSWYQQTPGQGLQFLFEYFSETQRNKGNFPGRFSGRQFSNSRSEMNVSTLELGDSALYLCASRNHRDRVTEAFFGQGTRLTVV.

The chain recombines TRBV6-5 with TRBJ2-7; 7 nucleotides align to TRBD1. Germline V CDR1 and CDR2: MNHEY, SVGAGI. CDR3 length: 14 amino acids. The V and J ends lost 5 bases and 3 bases, in that order; junction bases with no gene match: 7. CDR3 in DNA: TGTGCCAGCAGTAACCGGGACAGACACTACGAGCAGTACTTC. It encodes CASSNRDRHYEQYF.

Only one count was recorded for this clonotype. This rearrangement joins TRBV12-3 or TRBV12-4 to TRBJ2-7; maybe TRBD1 (6 bases). The V end was cut by 5 bases, the J end by 10 bases, with 18 bases between. This CDR3 comprises 13 residues. The CDR3, as DNA: TGTGCCAGCAGTGGGGCCAGGGGAGCTTTTCAGTACTTC. Translation: CASSGARGAFQYF.

The CDR3: CASSGGQGSSYNEQFF. DNA for the CDR3: TGTGCCAGCAGCGGTGGACAGGGTAGCTCCTACAATGAGCAGTTCTTC. The chain couples TRBV3-1 to TRBJ2-1; 8 bases are shared with TRBD1. Germline CDR1 is LGHDT and CDR2 is YNNKEL (reference sequence). The length of the CDR3 is 16 residues. The V and J ends lost 5 bases and 0 bases, in that order; junction bases with no gene match: 6.

The V call is TRBV6-5, the J call TRBJ1-2; TRBD1 is a possible D gene (5 bases). Germline CDR1 MNHEY, CDR2 SVGAGI. CDR3 length: 14 amino acids. Between the trimmed V and J ends, which lost 2 bases and 2 bases, there was a span of 9 bases. The CDR3 here is CASSYAGTNYGYTF. Written as DNA, the CDR3 is TGTGCCAGCAGTTACGCGGGGACCAACTATGGCTACACCTTC.

This sequence joins TRBV27 and TRBJ2-2, with 7 bases fitting TRBD2. The CDR3 runs 15 residues. With 3 bases clipped from V and 6 bases from J, the junction kept 7 bases outside the gene matches. Germline V gene lookup returns CDR1 MNHEY and CDR2 SMNVEV (reference sequence). CDR3 in DNA: TGTGCCAGCAGTTTCGGGACTAAGGTCCCCGGGGAGCTGTTTTTT. This translates into CASSFGTKVPGELFF.

The CDR3 here is CATSGGEGYNEQFF. CDR3 nucleotide sequence: TGTGCCACCAGTGGCGGAGAGGGATACAATGAGCAGTTCTTC. J is TRBJ2-1 and V is TRBV24-1; tentatively, D is TRBD2 (5 bases). The CDR3 covers 14 residues. Trimming left V 5 bases short and J 4 bases short, with 11 bases between. Germline V lookup: CDR1 KGHDR, CDR2 SFDVKD.

The CDR3 spells CATSTGLDEQYF. The CDR3 coding sequence is TGTGCCACCAGCACCGGATTGGACGAGCAGTACTTC. The chain couples TRBV15 to TRBJ2-7; D call uncertain. The V and J ends lost 4 bases and 5 bases respectively, with 9 bases between them. The germline gives CDR1 LNHNV, CDR2 YYDKDF (reference sequence). The length of the CDR3 is 12 residues.

This clonotype was seen only once. V usage is TRBV20-1 and J usage is TRBJ2-7; TRBD2 agrees at 7 bases. Germline V gives CDR1 DFQATT, CDR2 SNEGSKA (reference sequence). Germline trimming cut 2 bases from V and 3 bases from J; bases unmatched to any gene: 4. The CDR3 is 13 amino acids. The CDR3 region has the DNA TGCAGTGCTAGATTGGCGGGAGACTACGAGCAGTACTTC. As protein: CSARLAGDYEQYF.

The chain carries TRBV15 and TRBJ2-1; 12 bases are a match to TRBD1. J gave up 8 bases and V 1 base, and 3 bases lay outside the gene matches. The germline CDR1 and CDR2 sequences are LNHNV and YYDKDF (reference sequence). The CDR3 length is 15 residues. CDR3 DNA: TGTGCCACCAGCAGAGGGGACAGGGGGCGGTATGAGCAGTTCTTC. Protein product: CATSRGDRGRYEQFF.

The chain is built from TRBV25-1 and TRBJ2-1; 11 bases align to TRBD2. V was pared by 7 bases and J by 5 bases, with 1 base of the junction left unmatched. The CDR3 has 13 amino acids. Germline CDR1 is MGHDK and CDR2 is SYGVNS. CDR3 sequence (DNA): TGTGCCAGCATTAGCGGGGGGGACAATGAGCAGTTCTTC. Translating it yields CASISGGDNEQFF.

This clonotype has just a few counts. The chain is built from TRBV7-8 and TRBJ2-7; D gene uncertain. V lost 1 base, J lost 7 bases, and 8 bases lay in between. CDR1 and CDR2 (germline): SGHVS, FQNEAQ. The CDR3 is made up of 12 amino acids. The CDR3 is CASSLGLGEQYF. The CDR3 DNA reads TGTGCCAGCAGCTTAGGTTTGGGGGAGCAGTACTTC.

In this sample, this clonotype turned up a few times. The chain is built from TRBV29-1 and TRBJ1-1, with a possible D match to TRBD1 (5 bases). V dropped 4 bases and J dropped 5 bases, with 11 bases sitting between them. The CDR3 is 12 residues long. Germline V gives CDR1 SQVTM, CDR2 ANQGSEA. The CDR3 is CSVGGEGTEAFF. CDR3 coding DNA: TGCAGCGTTGGGGGGGAGGGAACTGAAGCTTTCTTT.

The gene calls are TRBV7-9 and TRBJ1-5, with D unresolved. CDR3 length equals 14 residues. The ends were cut back, 8 bases at V and 0 bases at J, with 11 bases in the middle. Germline V gives CDR1 SEHNR, CDR2 FQNEAQ (reference sequence). The CDR3 DNA reads as TGTGCCAGCGCGACTGAATATAGCAATCAGCCCCAGCATTTT. It encodes CASATEYSNQPQHF.

The genes are TRBV18 and TRBJ2-6; tentative D call: TRBD2 (5 bases). The V gene's germline CDR1 is KGHSH and CDR2 LQKENI. V gave up 0 bases and J gave up 2 bases, with 17 bases separating them. The CDR3 is made up of 19 amino acids. The CDR3 nucleotides are TGTGCCAGCTCACCACCGCTAGCAGGACTCAGTCCTGGGGCCAACGTCCTGACTTTC. As protein: CASSPPLAGLSPGANVLTF.